This entry lists 6 T cell receptor beta chains sequenced from one sample in a study of CD8 T cells in Susac syndrome. Random hexamers were used to reverse transcribe about 0.45 to 1 ug of RNA. TCRdb re-called the immunoSEQ multiplex PCR reads through MiXCR, storing one row per CDR3 protein. The data show fewer than 90,000 distinct CDR3 sequences, roughly 92% seen once. The sample taken for sequencing was CD8+ T cells from PBMCs. Receptors originate from a human donor with Susac syndrome.

The chain uses TRBV20-1 and TRBJ2-7; the match to TRBD2 covers 14 bases. This CDR3 comprises 14 residues. From germline, CDR1 is DFQATT and CDR2 SNEGSKA (reference sequence). V gave up 6 bases and J gave up 4 bases; unmatched junction bases: 5. The DNA for the CDR3 is TGCAGTGCCACCGGGACTAGCGGGAGATACGAGCAGTACTTC. It yields the protein CSATGTSGRYEQYF.

This chain links TRBV7-2 with TRBJ1-1; possibly TRBD1 for D (6 bases). The CDR3 has 16 residues. Germline values: CDR1 SGHTA, CDR2 FQGNSA. V gave up 5 bases and J gave up 0 bases, with 16 bases separating them. DNA of the CDR3: TGTGCCAGCAGCCCTATTTTGGGGGGCGTGAACACTGAAGCTTTCTTT. It translates to CASSPILGGVNTEAFF.

CDR3 in DNA: TGTGCCAGCAGCTTAGAGACTAGCGGGAGTTACGAGCAGTACTTC. It specifies CASSLETSGSYEQYF. The chain recombines TRBV7-9 with TRBJ2-7, with 12 bases fitting TRBD2. The V gene's germline CDR1 is SEHNR and CDR2 FQNEAQ (reference sequence). CDR3 size: 15 residues. Trimming removed 1 base from V and 4 bases from J; junction bases left unmatched: 2.

Only one count was recorded for this clonotype. The V call is TRBV2, the J call TRBJ2-4; 8 bases match TRBD1. V gave up 4 bases and J gave up 11 bases; unmatched junction bases: 7. The CDR3 covers 13 residues. CDR1 SNHLY and CDR2 FYNNEI come from the germline V gene. The CDR3: CASSVGQADLQYF. Written as DNA, the CDR3 is TGTGCCAGCAGTGTGGGACAGGCAGACCTTCAGTACTTC.

The V call is TRBV28, the J call TRBJ2-2; D gene uncertain. The CDR3 is made up of 13 amino acids. Germline V CDR1 and CDR2: MDHEN, SYDVKM. Trimming left V 2 bases short and J 3 bases short, with 4 bases between. The CDR3 is CASSLQYTGELFF. CDR3 nucleotides: TGTGCCAGCAGTTTACAGTACACCGGGGAGCTGTTTTTT.

CDR3 bases: TGTGCCAGTAGTATAACTGACAGGGCCACTGAAGCTTTCTTT. It is translated as CASSITDRATEAFF. V and J are TRBV19 and TRBJ1-1, with 7 bases fitting TRBD1. With 2 bases clipped from V and 4 bases from J, the junction kept 4 bases outside the gene matches. This CDR3 region has 14 residues. The germline CDR1 and CDR2 sequences are LNHDA and SQIVND (reference sequence).